These 25 T cell receptor beta chains were sequenced from one sample in a study of identical twins. TCRdb called the 5' RACE reads again in MiXCR, with one record for every CDR3 protein. The repertoire has about 280,000 distinct CDR3 sequences, roughly 8.6% of them found once; the top ten carry less than 2.5%. These data also formed part of another study, on yellow fever vaccine responses in identical twins.

The sample taken for sequencing was memory (CD45RO+) T cells sorted from blood. These receptors originate from a woman aged 18-29 years in good health.

The rearrangement uses TRBV7-2 and TRBJ2-2; no clear D gene. CDR1 is SGHTA and CDR2 is FQGNSA in the germline V gene. The germline V and J ends were trimmed by 5 bases and 6 bases, with 13 bases remaining between them. This CDR3 has 14 residues. Written as DNA, the CDR3 is TGTGCCAGCAGCACGCAGAGTGTAGCCGGGGAGCTGTTTTTT. Protein product: CASSTQSVAGELFF.

There are many counts of this clonotype. This rearrangement joins TRBV6-1 to TRBJ1-2; 7 bases are a match to TRBD1. This CDR3 is 13 amino acids long. After removal of 4 bases from V and 7 bases from J, the junction contained 6 bases not matched to a gene. Germline V gene sequence: CDR1 MNHNS, CDR2 SASEGT. The CDR3 region is CASSGQGRGGYTF. The CDR3 DNA reads TGTGCCAGCAGTGGACAGGGCCGCGGTGGCTACACCTTC.

V usage is TRBV24-1 and J usage is TRBJ2-2, with 10 nucleotides matching TRBD2. CDR1 and CDR2 from the germline V gene are KGHDR and SFDVKD. This CDR3 contains 13 residues. V trimming: 7 bases; J trimming: 8 bases; junction bases outside the gene matches: 3. DNA for the CDR3: TGTGCCACCAGCCTAGCGGGAGTAGGGGAGCTGTTTTTT. As protein: CATSLAGVGELFF.

This sequence joins TRBV5-5 and TRBJ1-2; TRBD1 agrees at 8 bases. CDR3 length equals 13 residues. Germline assignment: CDR1 SGHKS and CDR2 YYEKEE (reference sequence). Unmatched junction bases numbered 5, after V lost 6 bases and J lost 4 bases. The CDR3 DNA is TGTGCCAGCACGGGACAGGCGAGCTATGGCTACACCTTC. Translated: CASTGQASYGYTF. Full variable domain (outside the CDR3, taken from reference TRBV5-5 and TRBJ1-2): DAGVTQSPTHLIKTRGQQVTLRCSPISGHKSVSWYQQVLGQGPQFIFQYYEKEERGRGNFPDRFSARQFPNYSSELNVNALLLGDSALYLCASTGQASYGYTFGSGTRLTVV.

This clonotype was seen a few times. V and J are TRBV6-2 or TRBV6-3 and TRBJ2-2, with 9 bases matching TRBD2. This CDR3 is built from 15 residues. Germline V gene sequence: CDR1 MNHEY, CDR2 SVGEGT. Unmatched junction bases numbered 9, after V lost 6 bases and J lost 7 bases. This CDR3 is CASRTASGKVGELFF. The CDR3 DNA sequence: TGTGCCAGCAGGACGGCTAGCGGGAAGGTCGGGGAGCTGTTTTTT.

The chain employs TRBV25-1 and TRBJ1-4, with D possibly being TRBD1 (6 bases). The CDR3 extends over 15 amino acids. Looked up from germline, CDR1 is MGHDK and CDR2 is SYGVNS. The ends were cut back, 3 bases at V and 6 bases at J, with 14 bases in the middle. CDR3 region: CASSEQQGFHEKLFF. CDR3 DNA: TGTGCCAGCAGTGAGCAACAGGGTTTTCATGAAAAACTGTTTTTT.

In this sample, this clonotype turned up many times. The chain couples TRBV29-1 to TRBJ1-1, with no clear D. Trimming shortened V by 7 bases and J by 5 bases, and 26 bases separated the two germline ends. Germline CDR1 reads SQVTM; CDR2 reads ANQGSEA. The CDR3 covers 16 residues. The CDR3 DNA follows: TGCAGCGCCAAGCCCCCAGCCTCGAAGGAGGGTACTGAAGCTTTCTTT. It translates to CSAKPPASKEGTEAFF.

This clonotype was counted many times. The V and J genes are TRBV10-3 and TRBJ1-4; 9 bases align to TRBD1. The CDR3 extends over 16 amino acids. The germline V gene has CDR1 ENHRY and CDR2 SYGVKD. After removal of 3 bases from V and 10 bases from J, the junction contained 12 bases not matched to a gene. CDR3 sequence reads: CAISDPGDRERGKLFF. CDR3 DNA: TGTGCCATCAGTGACCCAGGGGACAGGGAACGAGGAAAACTGTTTTTT.

This clonotype was seen ten or more times. The J gene is TRBJ2-7, the V gene TRBV9, with D perhaps TRBD2 (5 bases). Trimming took 3 bases from V and 4 from J, leaving 17 bases between them. CDR3 length equals 15 residues. CDR1 SGDLS and CDR2 YYNGEE come from the germline V gene. The CDR3 coding sequence is TGTGCCAGCAGCGAGGGTCCGGGGAGTCAATACGAGCAGTACTTC. This codes for CASSEGPGSQYEQYF. The full variable domain, rest sourced from reference TRBV9 and TRBJ2-7, is DSGVTQTPKHLITATGQRVTLRCSPRSGDLSVYWYQQSLDQGLQFLIQYYNGEERAKGNILERFSAQQFPDLHSELNLSSLELGDSALYFCASSEGPGSQYEQYFGPGTRLTVT.

In this sample, this clonotype turned up a few times. The V and J genes are TRBV6-1 and TRBJ2-2, with TRBD1 matching 9 bases. The CDR3 is 13 amino acids. Per the germline V gene, CDR1 is MNHNS and CDR2 is SASEGT. J gave up 6 bases and V 10 bases, and 6 bases lay outside the gene matches. CDR3 sequence (DNA): TGTGCCAACGGGGACAGGGAGGCCGGGGAGCTGTTTTTT. Amino acids: CANGDREAGELFF.

This clonotype was observed at least ten times. This chain joins TRBV28 and TRBJ2-1, with 9 bases aligning to TRBD2. Germline V gene lookup returns CDR1 MDHEN and CDR2 SYDVKM. V lost 6 bases and J lost 3; bases outside the gene matches: 9. The CDR3 contains 16 residues. The CDR3 region is CASSLPSSGVYNEQFF. The CDR3 coding sequence is TGTGCCAGCAGCTTACCTTCTAGCGGGGTCTACAATGAGCAGTTCTTC. The full variable domain, in which reference TRBV28 and TRBJ2-1 provide the parts outside the CDR3, is DVKVTQSSRYLVKRTGEKVFLECVQDMDHENMFWYRQDPGLGLRLIYFSYDVKMKEKGDIPEGYSVSREKKERFSLILESASTNQTSMYLCASSLPSSGVYNEQFFGPGTRLTVL.

The V and J genes are TRBV10-3 and TRBJ1-5; D gene ambiguous. The CDR3 extends over 14 amino acids. The V gene lost 0 bases and the J gene lost 8 bases, with 11 bases spanning the gap. Germline V gene sequence: CDR1 ENHRY, CDR2 SYGVKD. In DNA form, the CDR3 reads TGTGCCATCAGTGAGTCGGGTGCGGGAGAGCCCCAGCATTTT. It translates to CAISESGAGEPQHF.

The table lists this clonotype with many counts. The V gene is TRBV29-1, the J gene TRBJ2-5; D gene ambiguous. The germline gives CDR1 SQVTM, CDR2 ANQGSEA. The germline V and J ends were trimmed by 6 bases and 5 bases, with 13 bases remaining between them. The CDR3 sequence is 12 residues long. CDR3 nucleotides: TGCAGCGTGGATTTCGGGTGGGAGACCCAGTACTTC. It yields the protein CSVDFGWETQYF.

The gene calls are TRBV6-1 and TRBJ1-6; the match to TRBD1 covers 9 bases. CDR3 length: 16 residues. Germline CDR1 MNHNS, CDR2 SASEGT. The V and J ends lost 6 bases and 14 bases, in that order; junction bases with no gene match: 17. Written as DNA, the CDR3 is TGTGCCAGCAGCGGGATAGGACAGGGGCTCATCAGGGCCCTCCACTTT. It is translated as CASSGIGQGLIRALHF.

V usage is TRBV7-2 and J usage is TRBJ1-6; D is unclear. The V end lost 1 base, the J end lost 6 bases, and 10 bases lay between the germline ends. The CDR3 has 15 residues. CDR1 is SGHTA, CDR2 FQGNSA, per germline. The CDR3 loop reads CASSLEAVFNSPLHF. The CDR3 coding sequence is TGTGCCAGCAGCTTAGAGGCAGTCTTTAATTCACCCCTCCACTTT.

The chain joins TRBV20-1 to TRBJ1-1, with TRBD1 matching 9 bases. Germline-derived CDR1 and CDR2 are DFQATT and SNEGSKA (reference sequence). J lost 1 base, V lost 3 bases, and 9 bases had no gene match. The CDR3 has 16 residues. The chain's CDR3 is CSARPDRGFQNTEAFF. In DNA, the CDR3 is TGCAGTGCTAGGCCCGACAGGGGGTTTCAGAACACTGAAGCTTTCTTT.

In this sample, this clonotype turned up many times. The chain joins TRBV12-3 or TRBV12-4 to TRBJ1-1; possibly TRBD1 for D (6 bases). Trimming took 3 bases from V and 4 from J, leaving 12 bases between them. The CDR3 runs to 14 residues. The CDR3 DNA is TGTGCCAGCAGTTTGGGGGCAGGGTCCACTGAAGCTTTCTTT. Translation gives CASSLGAGSTEAFF.

This clonotype was counted ten times or more. The rearrangement links TRBV6-1 to TRBJ2-7, with 10 bases fitting TRBD1. This CDR3 region has 14 residues. Trimming removed 6 bases from V and 1 base from J; junction bases left unmatched: 3. Germline lookup yields CDR1 MNHNS and CDR2 SASEGT. As DNA, the CDR3 is TGTGCCAGCAGACCGGGACAGGGGTCCTACGAGCAGTACTTC. This encodes CASRPGQGSYEQYF.

There are a few counts of this clonotype. The chain joins TRBV27 to TRBJ2-3, with 7 bases aligning to TRBD2. Germline CDR1 is MNHEY and CDR2 is SMNVEV (reference sequence). CDR3 size: 13 residues. The V gene end was trimmed by 7 bases and the J gene end by 0 bases; junction bases not matched to a gene: 1. In DNA, the CDR3 is TGTGCCAGCAAGACTAGCAGCACAGATACGCAGTATTTT. Its translation is CASKTSSTDTQYF.

The chain carries TRBV29-1 and TRBJ2-1; 13 bases align to TRBD2. CDR1 is SQVTM, CDR2 ANQGSEA, per germline. V gave up 4 bases and J gave up 8 bases; unmatched junction bases: 2. This CDR3 spans 13 amino acids. CDR3 loop: CSVGTSGSDEQFF. As DNA, the CDR3 is TGCAGCGTTGGGACTAGCGGGAGCGATGAGCAGTTCTTC.

The sample holds a few counts of this clonotype. CDR3 nucleotide sequence: TGTGCCAGCAGTTACTCGATATTGCCCGGAGGGGAGACCCAGTACTTC. Protein sequence: CASSYSILPGGETQYF. The genes are TRBV6-5 and TRBJ2-5, with a possible D match to TRBD2 (6 bases). CDR1 and CDR2 (germline): MNHEY, SVGAGI. The germline V and J ends were trimmed by 0 bases and 5 bases, with 16 bases remaining between them. The CDR3 is 16 amino acids.

This chain links TRBV5-1 with TRBJ1-4, with D unresolved. This CDR3 has 15 amino acids. CDR1 is SGHRS and CDR2 is YFSETQ in the germline V gene. V was shortened by 3 bases and J by 1 base, with 10 bases between the two germline ends. CDR3: CASSSQLGTNEKLFF. CDR3 in DNA: TGCGCCAGCAGCTCCCAGCTGGGAACTAATGAAAAACTGTTTTTT.

The CDR3 loop is CASSYSRGSEAFF. CDR3 nucleotides: TGTGCCAGCAGTTACTCAAGGGGGTCTGAAGCTTTCTTT. This chain joins TRBV6-5 and TRBJ1-1; a possible D gene is TRBD1 (6 bases). With 0 bases removed from V and 6 bases from J, the gap between germline ends came to 8 bases. CDR3 length: 13 amino acids. Germline CDR1 and CDR2: MNHEY and SVGAGI.

The sample holds many counts of this clonotype. The chain employs TRBV20-1 and TRBJ2-3; D unresolved. The germline CDR1 and CDR2 sequences are DFQATT and SNEGSKA (reference sequence). V lost 5 bases, J lost 4 bases, and 16 bases lay in between. There are 14 residues in the CDR3. CDR3: CSALNRLNPDTQYF. CDR3 in DNA: TGCAGTGCTCTTAATCGGCTAAACCCAGATACGCAGTATTTT.

At least ten counts were recorded for this clonotype. The chain combines TRBV5-1 with TRBJ1-1; D not resolved. Germline V gives CDR1 SGHRS, CDR2 YFSETQ. The CDR3 is 14 residues long. The V end was cut by 7 bases, the J end by 4 bases, with 17 bases between. The CDR3 coding sequence is TGCGCCAGCGGACCCACGCAGGTTAGCACTGAAGCTTTCTTT. This translates into CASGPTQVSTEAFF.